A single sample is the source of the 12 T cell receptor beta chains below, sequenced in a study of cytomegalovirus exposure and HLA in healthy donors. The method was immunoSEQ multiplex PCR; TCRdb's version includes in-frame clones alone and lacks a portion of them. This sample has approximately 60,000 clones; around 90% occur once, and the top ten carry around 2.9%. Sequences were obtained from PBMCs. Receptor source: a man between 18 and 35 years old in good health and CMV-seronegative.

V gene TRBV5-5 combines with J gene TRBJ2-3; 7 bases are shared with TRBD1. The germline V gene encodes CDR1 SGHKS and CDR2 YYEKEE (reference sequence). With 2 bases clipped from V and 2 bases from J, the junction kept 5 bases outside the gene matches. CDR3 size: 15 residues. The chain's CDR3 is CASSFPGQNTDTQYF. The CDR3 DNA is TGTGCCAGCAGCTTTCCGGGACAGAACACAGATACGCAGTATTTT.

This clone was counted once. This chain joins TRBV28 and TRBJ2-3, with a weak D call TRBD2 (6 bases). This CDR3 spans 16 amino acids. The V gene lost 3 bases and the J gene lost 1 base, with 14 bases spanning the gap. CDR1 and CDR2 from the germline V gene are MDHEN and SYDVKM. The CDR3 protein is CASSFIRRVGTDTQYF. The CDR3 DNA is TGTGCCAGCAGTTTTATTAGGAGGGTGGGCACAGATACGCAGTATTTT.

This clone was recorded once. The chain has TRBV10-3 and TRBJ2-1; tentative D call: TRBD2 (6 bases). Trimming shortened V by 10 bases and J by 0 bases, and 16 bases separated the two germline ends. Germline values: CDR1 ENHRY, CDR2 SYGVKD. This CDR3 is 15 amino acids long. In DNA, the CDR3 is TGTGCCACCCCCCGGTCCGGGAGCTCCTACAATGAGCAGTTCTTC. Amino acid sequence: CATPRSGSSYNEQFF.

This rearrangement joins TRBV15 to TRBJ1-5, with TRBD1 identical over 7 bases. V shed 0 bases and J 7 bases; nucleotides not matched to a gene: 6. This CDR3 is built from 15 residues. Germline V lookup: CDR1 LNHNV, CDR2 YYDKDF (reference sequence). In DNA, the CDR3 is TGTGCCACCAGCAGAGATCAGGGGGTTAGGCAGCCCCAGCATTTT. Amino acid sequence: CATSRDQGVRQPQHF.

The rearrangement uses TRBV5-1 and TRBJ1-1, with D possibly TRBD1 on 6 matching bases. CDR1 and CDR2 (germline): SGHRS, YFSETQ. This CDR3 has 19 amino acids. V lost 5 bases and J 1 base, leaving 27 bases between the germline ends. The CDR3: CASRRGGYRVESTNTEAFF. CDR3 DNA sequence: TGCGCCAGCAGAAGGGGTGGGTACAGGGTCGAAAGTACGAACACTGAAGCTTTCTTT.

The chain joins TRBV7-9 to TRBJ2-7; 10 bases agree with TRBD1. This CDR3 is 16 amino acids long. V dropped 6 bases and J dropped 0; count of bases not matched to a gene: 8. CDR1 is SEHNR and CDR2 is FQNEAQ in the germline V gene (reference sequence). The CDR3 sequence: CASRPTGTGVSYEQYF. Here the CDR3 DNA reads TGTGCCAGCAGACCCACCGGGACAGGGGTCTCCTACGAGCAGTACTTC.

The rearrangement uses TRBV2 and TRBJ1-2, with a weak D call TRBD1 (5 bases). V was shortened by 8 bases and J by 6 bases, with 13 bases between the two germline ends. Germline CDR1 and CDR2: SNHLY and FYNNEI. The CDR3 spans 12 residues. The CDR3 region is CASRGGQDGYTF. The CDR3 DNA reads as TGTGCCAGCCGGGGGGGTCAGGATGGCTACACCTTC.

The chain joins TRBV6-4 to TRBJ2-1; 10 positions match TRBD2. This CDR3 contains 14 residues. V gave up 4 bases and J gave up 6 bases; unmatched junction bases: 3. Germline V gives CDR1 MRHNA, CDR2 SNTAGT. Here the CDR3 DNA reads TGTGCCAGCAGTGTAAAGCGGGAGGGCAATGAGCAGTTCTTC. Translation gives CASSVKREGNEQFF.

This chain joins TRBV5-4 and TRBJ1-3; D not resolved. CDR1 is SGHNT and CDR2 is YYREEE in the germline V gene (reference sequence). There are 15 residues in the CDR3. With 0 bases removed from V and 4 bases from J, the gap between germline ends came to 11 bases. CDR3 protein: CASSLGGAGGNTIYF. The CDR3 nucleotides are TGTGCCAGCAGCTTGGGAGGCGCTGGAGGAAACACCATATATTTT.

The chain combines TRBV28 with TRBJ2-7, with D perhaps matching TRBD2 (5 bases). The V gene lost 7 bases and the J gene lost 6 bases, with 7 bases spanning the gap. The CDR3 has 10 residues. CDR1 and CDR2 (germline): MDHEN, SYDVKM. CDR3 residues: CASTGVEQYF. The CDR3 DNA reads TGTGCCAGCACCGGGGTCGAGCAGTACTTC. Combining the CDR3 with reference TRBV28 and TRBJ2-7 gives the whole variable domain DVKVTQSSRYLVKRTGEKVFLECVQDMDHENMFWYRQDPGLGLRLIYFSYDVKMKEKGDIPEGYSVSREKKERFSLILESASTNQTSMYLCASTGVEQYFGPGTRLTVT.

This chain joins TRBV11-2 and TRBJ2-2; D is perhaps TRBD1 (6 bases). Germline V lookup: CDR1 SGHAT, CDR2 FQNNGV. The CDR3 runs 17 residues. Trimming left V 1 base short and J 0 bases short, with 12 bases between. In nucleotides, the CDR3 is TGTGCCAGCAGCTTAGGGACAGTGATCTCGAACACCGGGGAGCTGTTTTTT. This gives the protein CASSLGTVISNTGELFF.

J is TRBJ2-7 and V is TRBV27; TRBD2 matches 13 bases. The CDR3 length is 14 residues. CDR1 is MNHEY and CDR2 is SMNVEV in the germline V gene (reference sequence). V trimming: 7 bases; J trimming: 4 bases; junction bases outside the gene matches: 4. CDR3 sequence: CASMGLAGSYEQYF. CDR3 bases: TGTGCCAGCATGGGACTAGCGGGGTCATACGAGCAGTACTTC.